The following is a T cell receptor beta chain sequence with its context. These data belong to a study of blood T cell repertoires in COVID-19. For the study at large: Samples came from the United States, Italy and Spain, spanning acute and convalescent COVID-19.

Trimming cost V 5 bases and J 6 bases, with 14 bases left between them. CDR1 MDHEN and CDR2 SYDVKM come from the germline V gene. CDR3 length equals 13 residues. As originally analysed: Estimation of nucleated cell counts was performed using reference gene primer amplification. TCRdb keeps only in-frame clones here, not all; method: immunoSEQ multiplex PCR. The D gene and trimming were derived from the DNA, and the V and J assignments and clone size from that table. The top ten hold approximately 4% of the sample, which has about 190,000 clones, 88% seen once. The rearrangement links TRBV28 to TRBJ2-7; possible D gene TRBD2, 6 bases. The TCR comes from a human donor in a cohort sampled during active COVID-19. Material: peripheral blood. CDR3 residues: CASSRGLPREQYF. The DNA for the CDR3 is TGTGCCAGCAGTAGAGGACTACCCCGCGAGCAGTACTTC.